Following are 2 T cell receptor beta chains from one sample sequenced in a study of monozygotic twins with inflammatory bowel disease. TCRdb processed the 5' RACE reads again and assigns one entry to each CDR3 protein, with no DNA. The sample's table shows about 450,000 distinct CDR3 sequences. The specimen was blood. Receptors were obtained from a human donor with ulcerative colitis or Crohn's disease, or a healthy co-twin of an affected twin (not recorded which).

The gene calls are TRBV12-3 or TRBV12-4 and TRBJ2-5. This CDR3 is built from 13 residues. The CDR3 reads CASSLGHQETQYF.

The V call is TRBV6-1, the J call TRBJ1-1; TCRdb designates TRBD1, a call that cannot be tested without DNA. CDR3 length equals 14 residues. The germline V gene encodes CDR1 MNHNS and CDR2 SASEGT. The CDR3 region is CASSGLNRDTEAFF.